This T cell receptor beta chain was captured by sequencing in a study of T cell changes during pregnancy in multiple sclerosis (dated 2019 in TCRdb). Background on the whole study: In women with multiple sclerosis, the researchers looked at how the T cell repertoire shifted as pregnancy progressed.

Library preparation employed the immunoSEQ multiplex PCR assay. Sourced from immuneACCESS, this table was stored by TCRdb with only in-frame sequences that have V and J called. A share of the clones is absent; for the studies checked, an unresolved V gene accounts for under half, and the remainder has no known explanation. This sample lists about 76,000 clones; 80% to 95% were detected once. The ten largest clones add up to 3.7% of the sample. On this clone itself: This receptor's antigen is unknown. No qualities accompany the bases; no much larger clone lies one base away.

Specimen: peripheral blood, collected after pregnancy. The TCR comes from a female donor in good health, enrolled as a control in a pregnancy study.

The DNA sequence is TGTGCCAGCAGTTACCTCCCCGGGACAGAGAACACTGAAGCTTTCTTT. Its amino acids are CASSYLPGTENTEAFF. The chain employs TRBV6-5 and TRBJ1-1, with 7 junctional bases fitting TRBD1. Relative to germline, V is missing 2 bases and J is missing 1 base, with 7 bases of the junction outside any gene match. Looking up the germline V gene yields CDR1 MNHEY and CDR2 SVGAGI. Reading from cysteine to phenylalanine, the CDR3 counts 16 amino acids. Left in the record is the CDR3 DNA by itself, 48 bases read in frame from the first base.